This T cell receptor beta chain was recorded in a study of shared clonotypes between healthy human individuals. Generated by immunoSEQ multiplex PCR, the TCRdb table keeps only in-frame clones and is missing some. The table has more than 2 million clones, just under 95% seen once. Terminally differentiated effector memory CD45RA+ cells were left out of the naive CD8 fraction, which was CD45RO-negative and positively selected for CCR7. Regarding the study as a whole: Across a handful of donors, naive CD4 shared around 5.3%, naive CD8 more than 3%, memory CD4 roughly 2.4%, memory CD8 0.4% to 0.5%. The study drew on few donors, limiting represented genetic and exposure-history diversity. Non-shared clonotypes showed lower generation probabilities than clonotypes common to all four donors. Memory subsets generally showed lower estimated richness than naive subsets.

A remark on this clone: Its antigen is unknown.

Trimming shortened V by 5 bases and J by 4 bases, and 24 bases separated the two germline ends. The CDR3 sequence is 17 residues long. Germline values: CDR1 LNHNV, CDR2 YYDKDF (reference sequence). The rearrangement uses TRBV15 and TRBJ2-7; D may be TRBD1 (5 bases). The sequence was collected from a man younger than 35 in good health. The sample comprised naive CD8+ T cells sorted from blood. CDR3 nucleotides: TGTGCCACCAGCTCCCCCTCTGACAGTCCTGCTTTGTACGAGCAGTACTTC. Its protein product is CATSSPSDSPALYEQYF. The entire variable domain, with the rest obtained from reference TRBV15 and TRBJ2-7, is as follows: DAMVIQNPRYQVTQFGKPVTLSCSQTLNHNVMYWYQQKSSQAPKLLFHYYDKDFNNEADTPDNFQSRRPNTSFCFLDIRSPGLGDTAMYLCATSSPSDSPALYEQYFGPGTRLTVT.